This T cell receptor beta chain stems from a study of OX40 agonist ivuxolimab in advanced cancers. At the level of the study: Every 2 weeks, patients got intravenous ivuxolimab at one of six dose levels (0.01-10 mg/kg). Study-wide points: The investigators did not determine what antigen specificity the expanded peripheral T cells had.

This table comes from immunoSEQ multiplex PCR, and its TCRdb copy is limited to in-frame clones, with some not included. The data hold tens of thousands of clones, with 80% to 90% observed a single time. The germline CDR1 and CDR2 sequences are SGHNT and YYREEE (reference sequence). CDR3 length equals 16 residues. With 4 bases clipped from V and 3 bases from J, the junction kept 11 bases outside the gene matches. Turning to this clone: Its antigen remains unknown.

With baseline, cycle 4 day 1, and cycle 7 day 1 as timepoints, blood was sampled. This TCR was recovered from an adult with an advanced solid tumor such as melanoma, head and neck, liver or kidney cancer. Sample: CD4+ or CD8+ T cells sorted from blood, taken in a trial of the OX40 agonist ivuxolimab. V and J are TRBV5-4 and TRBJ2-5, with TRBD2 identical over 8 bases. The CDR3 DNA is TGTGCCAGCAGCAATGACGAACGGGGGGGCGAAGAGACCCAGTACTTC. It codes for CASSNDERGGEETQYF.